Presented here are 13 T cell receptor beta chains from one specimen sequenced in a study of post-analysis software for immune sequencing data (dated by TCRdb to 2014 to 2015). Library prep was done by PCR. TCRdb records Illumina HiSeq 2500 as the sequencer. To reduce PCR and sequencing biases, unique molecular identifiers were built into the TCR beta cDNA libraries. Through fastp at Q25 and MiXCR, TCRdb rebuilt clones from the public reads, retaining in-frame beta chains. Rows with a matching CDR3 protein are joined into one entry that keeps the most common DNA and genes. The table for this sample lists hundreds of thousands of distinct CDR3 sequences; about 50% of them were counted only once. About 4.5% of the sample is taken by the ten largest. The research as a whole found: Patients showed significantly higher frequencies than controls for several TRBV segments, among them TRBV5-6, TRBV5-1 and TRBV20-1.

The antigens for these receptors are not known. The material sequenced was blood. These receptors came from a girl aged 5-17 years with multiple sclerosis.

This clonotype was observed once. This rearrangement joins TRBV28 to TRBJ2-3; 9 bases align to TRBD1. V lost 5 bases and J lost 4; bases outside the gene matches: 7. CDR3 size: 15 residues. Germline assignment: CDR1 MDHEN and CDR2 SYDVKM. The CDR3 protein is CASSPGTGSSDTQYF. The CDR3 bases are TGTGCCAGCAGTCCCGGGACAGGGAGTTCAGATACGCAGTATTTT.

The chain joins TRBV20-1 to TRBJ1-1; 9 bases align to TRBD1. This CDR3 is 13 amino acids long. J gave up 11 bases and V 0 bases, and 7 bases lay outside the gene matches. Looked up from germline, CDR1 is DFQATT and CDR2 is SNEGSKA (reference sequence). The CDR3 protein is CSAREGQGGPAFF. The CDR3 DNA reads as TGCAGTGCTAGAGAGGGACAGGGCGGGCCTGCTTTCTTT.

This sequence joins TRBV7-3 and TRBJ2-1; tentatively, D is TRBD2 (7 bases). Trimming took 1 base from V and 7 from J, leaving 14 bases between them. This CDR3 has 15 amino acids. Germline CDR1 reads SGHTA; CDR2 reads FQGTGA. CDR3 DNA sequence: TGTGCCAGCAGCTTAAGAGGGGGGGGCCCTAATGAGCAGTTCTTC. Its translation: CASSLRGGGPNEQFF.

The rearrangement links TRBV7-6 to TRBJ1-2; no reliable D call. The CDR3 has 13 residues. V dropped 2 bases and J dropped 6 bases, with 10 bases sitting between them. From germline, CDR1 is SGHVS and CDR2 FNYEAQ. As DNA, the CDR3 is TGTGCCAGCAGCTTAATTAGGAGGGATGGCTACACCTTC. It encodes CASSLIRRDGYTF. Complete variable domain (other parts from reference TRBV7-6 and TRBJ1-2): GAGVSQSPRYKVTKRGQDVALRCDPISGHVSLYWYRQALGQGPEFLTYFNYEAQQDKSGLPNDRFSAERPEGSISTLTIQRTEQRDSAMYRCASSLIRRDGYTFGSGTRLTVV.

CDR3 coding DNA: TGTGCCACCAGTACCGACCCTGTCTTTGAAGCTTTCTTT. Amino acids: CATSTDPVFEAFF. This chain connects TRBV15 to TRBJ1-1, with D unresolved. CDR1 is LNHNV and CDR2 is YYDKDF in the germline V gene (reference sequence). The CDR3 contains 13 residues. The V end lost 6 bases, the J end lost 7 bases, and 15 bases lay between the germline ends.

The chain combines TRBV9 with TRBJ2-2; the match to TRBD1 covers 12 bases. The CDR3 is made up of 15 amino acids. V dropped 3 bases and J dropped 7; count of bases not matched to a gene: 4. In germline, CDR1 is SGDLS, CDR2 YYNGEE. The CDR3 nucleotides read TGTGCCAGCAGCGGAGGGACAGGGGGCTTCGGGGAGCTGTTTTTT. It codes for CASSGGTGGFGELFF.

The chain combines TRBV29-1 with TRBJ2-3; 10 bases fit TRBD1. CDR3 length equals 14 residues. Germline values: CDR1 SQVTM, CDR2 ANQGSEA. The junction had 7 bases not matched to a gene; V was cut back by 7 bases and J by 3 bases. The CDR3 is CSAAGGQGTDTQYF. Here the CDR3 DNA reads TGCAGCGCCGCGGGGGGACAGGGGACAGATACGCAGTATTTT.

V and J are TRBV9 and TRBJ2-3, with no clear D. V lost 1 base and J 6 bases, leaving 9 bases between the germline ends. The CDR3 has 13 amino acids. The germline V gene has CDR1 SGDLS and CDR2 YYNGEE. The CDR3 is CASSVLVLDTQYF. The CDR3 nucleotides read TGTGCCAGCAGCGTACTAGTGTTGGATACGCAGTATTTT.

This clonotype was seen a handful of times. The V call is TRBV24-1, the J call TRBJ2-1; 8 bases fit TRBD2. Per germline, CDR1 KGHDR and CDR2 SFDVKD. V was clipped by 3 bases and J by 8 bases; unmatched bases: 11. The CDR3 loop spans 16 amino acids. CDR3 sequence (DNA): TGTGCCACCAGTGATCCTAGCGGGCCACGGGCGGATGAGCAGTTCTTC. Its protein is CATSDPSGPRADEQFF.

CDR3 residues: CASSTGEGSGYTF. Here the CDR3 DNA reads TGTGCCAGCAGTACGGGGGAAGGTAGCGGCTACACCTTC. The rearrangement uses TRBV6-4 and TRBJ1-2; D is possibly TRBD1 (5 bases). CDR1 is MRHNA and CDR2 is SNTAGT in the germline V gene. The CDR3 spans 13 residues. V lost 5 bases, J lost 8 bases, and 15 bases lay in between.

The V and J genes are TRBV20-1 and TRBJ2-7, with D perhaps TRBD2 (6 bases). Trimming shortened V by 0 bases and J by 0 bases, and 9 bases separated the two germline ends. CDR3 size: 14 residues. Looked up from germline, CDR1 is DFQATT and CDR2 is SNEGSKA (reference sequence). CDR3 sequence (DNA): TGCAGTGCTAGAGATACGGGGGTCTCCTACGAGCAGTACTTC. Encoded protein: CSARDTGVSYEQYF.

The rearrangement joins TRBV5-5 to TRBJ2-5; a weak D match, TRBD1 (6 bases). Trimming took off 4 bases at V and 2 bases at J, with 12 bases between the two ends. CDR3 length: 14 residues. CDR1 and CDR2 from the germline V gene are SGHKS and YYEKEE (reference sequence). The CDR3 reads CASSPAGVQETQYF. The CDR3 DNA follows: TGTGCCAGCAGCCCTGCAGGGGTACAAGAGACCCAGTACTTC.

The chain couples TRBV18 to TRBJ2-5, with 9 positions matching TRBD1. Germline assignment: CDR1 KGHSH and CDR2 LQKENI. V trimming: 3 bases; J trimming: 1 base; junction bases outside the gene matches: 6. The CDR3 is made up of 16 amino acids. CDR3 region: CASSPVPGQGQETQYF. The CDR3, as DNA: TGTGCCAGCTCACCGGTCCCGGGACAGGGCCAAGAGACCCAGTACTTC.